The entry that follows covers one T cell receptor (beta chain) sequence. The target antigen is unknown. The record originates from a study of identical twins. A single record per CDR3 protein comes from TCRdb applying MiXCR to the 5' RACE reads. This table holds 450,000 to 500,000 distinct CDR3 sequences, roughly an eighth found once. General study results and limits: When twins shared out-of-frame alpha sequences, those sequences had excess low generation probability. The degree of excess twin sharing was weaker in beta out-of-frame sequences. In monozygotic twins, models underestimated the sharing of out-of-frame TCR alpha.

All of the donors were Caucasians in good health. The germline CDR1 and CDR2 sequences are MNHEY and SVGAGI. The CDR3 has 15 amino acids. The V segment lost 2 bases and the J segment 7 bases; nucleotides outside the gene matches: 9. In addition, the sample was reused for a study of yellow fever vaccine responses in identical twins.

The rearrangement uses TRBV6-5 and TRBJ1-1; the match to TRBD1 covers 8 bases. The sequenced sample was CD4+ T cells sorted from blood. The sequence derives from a woman under 30 in good health. CDR3 loop: CASSYPPGQGNEAFF. The CDR3 DNA reads TGTGCCAGCAGTTACCCCCCAGGACAGGGAAATGAAGCTTTCTTT.